A selection of T cell receptor beta chains follows, all from one sample in a study of cytomegalovirus exposure and HLA in healthy donors. Produced via immunoSEQ multiplex PCR; TCRdb's table is partial and in-frame only. This sample has just over 150,000 clones; 84% occur once, and the top ten carry about 6.8%. Sequencing was performed on PBMCs. These receptors all come from a man aged 45-65 years in good health and CMV-seropositive. The conserved cysteine and the conserved F or W are not part of the CDR3 here. Each record gives: CDR3 protein, J gene, V gene.

CDR3: ASQRISGANVLT
J: TRBJ2-6
V: TRBV19

CDR3: ASSYSRAGPRETQY
J: TRBJ2-5
V: TRBV6-5

CDR3: ASSPTGGAYGYT
J: TRBJ1-2
V: TRBV5-1

CDR3: ASSPRDRYISETQY
J: TRBJ2-5
V: TRBV5-4

CDR3: ASSLRGSGGDTQY
J: TRBJ2-3
V: TRBV5-6

CDR3: ASSLSLGYLNYGYT
J: TRBJ1-2
V: TRBV27

CDR3: ATSSRRDRGGYEQY
J: TRBJ2-7
V: TRBV15

CDR3: ASSLTGRTEAF
J: TRBJ1-1
V: TRBV4-1

CDR3: SVGSSSYEQY
J: TRBJ2-7
V: TRBV29-1

CDR3: ASSEWASGPYEQY
J: TRBJ2-7
V: TRBV6-1

CDR3: ASSPVYEQY
J: TRBJ2-7
V: TRBV7-9

CDR3: ASSTGENTGELF
J: TRBJ2-2
V: TRBV6-5

CDR3: ASSYEGVQPQH
J: TRBJ1-5
V: TRBV6-5

CDR3: ASSFFQRVTSTDTQY
J: TRBJ2-3
V: TRBV5-6

CDR3: ASSTSPAAQETQY
J: TRBJ2-5
V: TRBV5-5

CDR3: ASSSQGNEQF
J: TRBJ2-1
V: TRBV5-6

CDR3: ASSRLATNTGELF
J: TRBJ2-2
V: TRBV5-1

CDR3: ASSQDATGADTQY
J: TRBJ2-3
V: TRBV14

CDR3: ASSHHRGLTGELF
J: TRBJ2-2
V: TRBV4-2

CDR3: ASSLTGALNSPLH
J: TRBJ1-6
V: TRBV6-5

CDR3: ASSTDRYNQPQH
J: TRBJ1-5
V: TRBV6-5

CDR3: ASSFSGSLMDEQF
J: TRBJ2-1
V: TRBV7-7

CDR3: ASSSLDGGDTEAF
J: TRBJ1-1
V: TRBV11-2

CDR3: SLLAGSADTQY
J: TRBJ2-3
V: TRBV29-1

CDR3: ASSQDLGDRAF
J: TRBJ1-1
V: TRBV4-1

CDR3: ASSGPISGGWTEAF
J: TRBJ1-1
V: TRBV25-1

CDR3: ASSRVGGKGTDTQY
J: TRBJ2-3
V: TRBV2

CDR3: ASSLDGIYEQY
J: TRBJ2-7
V: TRBV19

CDR3: ASNLGTINEKLF
J: TRBJ1-4
V: TRBV6-1